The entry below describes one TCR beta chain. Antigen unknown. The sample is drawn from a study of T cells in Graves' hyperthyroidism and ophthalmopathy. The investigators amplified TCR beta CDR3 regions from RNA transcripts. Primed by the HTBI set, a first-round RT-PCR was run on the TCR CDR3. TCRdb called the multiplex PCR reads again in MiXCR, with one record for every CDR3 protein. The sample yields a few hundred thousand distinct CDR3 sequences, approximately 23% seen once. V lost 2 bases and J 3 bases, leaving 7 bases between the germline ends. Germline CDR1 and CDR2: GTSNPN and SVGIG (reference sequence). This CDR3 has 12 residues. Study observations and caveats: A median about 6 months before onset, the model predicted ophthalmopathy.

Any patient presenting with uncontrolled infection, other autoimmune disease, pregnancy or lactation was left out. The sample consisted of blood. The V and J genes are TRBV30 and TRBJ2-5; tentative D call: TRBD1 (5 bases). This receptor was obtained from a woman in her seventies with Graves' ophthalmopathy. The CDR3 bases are TGTGCCTGGAGTCGCAGGGAAGAGACCCAGTACTTC. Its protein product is CAWSRREETQYF.